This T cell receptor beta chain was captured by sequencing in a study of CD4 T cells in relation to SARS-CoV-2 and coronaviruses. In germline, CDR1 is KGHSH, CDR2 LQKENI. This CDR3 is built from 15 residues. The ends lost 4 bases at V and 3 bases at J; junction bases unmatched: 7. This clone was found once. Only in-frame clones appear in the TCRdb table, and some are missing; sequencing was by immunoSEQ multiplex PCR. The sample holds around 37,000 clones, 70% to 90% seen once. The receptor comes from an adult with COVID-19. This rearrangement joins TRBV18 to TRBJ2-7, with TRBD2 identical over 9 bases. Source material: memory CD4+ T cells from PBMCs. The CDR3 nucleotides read TGTGCCAGCTCACGAAGGCTAGCGGGAAACTACGAGCAGTACTTC. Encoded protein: CASSRRLAGNYEQYF.